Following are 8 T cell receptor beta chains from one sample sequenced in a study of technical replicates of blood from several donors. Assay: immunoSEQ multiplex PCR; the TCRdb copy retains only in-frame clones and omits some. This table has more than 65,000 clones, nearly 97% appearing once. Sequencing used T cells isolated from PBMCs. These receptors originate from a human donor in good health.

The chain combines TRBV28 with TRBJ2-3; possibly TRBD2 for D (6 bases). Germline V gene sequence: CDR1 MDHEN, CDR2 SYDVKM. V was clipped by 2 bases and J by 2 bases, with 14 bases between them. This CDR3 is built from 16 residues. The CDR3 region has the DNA TGTGCCAGCAGTTTAGGGACTTACCCCGCCACAGATACGCAGTATTTT. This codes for CASSLGTYPATDTQYF.

CDR3 in amino acids: CASLGTADQETQYF. The CDR3 DNA follows: TGTGCCAGCCTAGGGACAGCCGATCAAGAGACCCAGTACTTC. The rearrangement joins TRBV28 to TRBJ2-5, with 7 bases fitting TRBD1. CDR1 MDHEN and CDR2 SYDVKM come from the germline V gene. With V trimmed by 8 bases and J by 2 bases, 8 bases remained unmatched. CDR3 size: 14 residues.

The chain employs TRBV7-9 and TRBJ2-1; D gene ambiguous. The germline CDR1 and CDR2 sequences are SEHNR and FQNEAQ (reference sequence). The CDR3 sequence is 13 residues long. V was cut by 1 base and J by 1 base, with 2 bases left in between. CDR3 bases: TGTGCCAGCAGCTTAGTATCCTACAATGAGCAGTTCTTC. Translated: CASSLVSYNEQFF.

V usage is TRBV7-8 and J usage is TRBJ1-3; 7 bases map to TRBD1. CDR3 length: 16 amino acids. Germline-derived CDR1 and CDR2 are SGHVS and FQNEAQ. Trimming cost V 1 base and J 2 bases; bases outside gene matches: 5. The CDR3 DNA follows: TGTGCCAGCAGCTTAGAGGGGGCAAGGGCTGGAAACACCATATATTTT. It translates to CASSLEGARAGNTIYF.

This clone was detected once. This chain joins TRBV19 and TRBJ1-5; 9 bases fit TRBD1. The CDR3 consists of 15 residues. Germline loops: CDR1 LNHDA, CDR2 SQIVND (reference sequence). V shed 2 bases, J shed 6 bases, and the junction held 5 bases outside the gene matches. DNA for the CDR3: TGTGCCAGTAGTATACTGACAGGGGGAGGTCAGCCCCAGCATTTT. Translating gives CASSILTGGGQPQHF.

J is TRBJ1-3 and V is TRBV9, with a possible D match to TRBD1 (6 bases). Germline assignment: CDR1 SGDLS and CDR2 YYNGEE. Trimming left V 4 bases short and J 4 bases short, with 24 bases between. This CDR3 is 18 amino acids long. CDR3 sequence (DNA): TGTGCCAGCAGCTTAGGCAGGGGTCGATCTACTGAAGGAAACACCATATATTTT. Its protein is CASSLGRGRSTEGNTIYF.

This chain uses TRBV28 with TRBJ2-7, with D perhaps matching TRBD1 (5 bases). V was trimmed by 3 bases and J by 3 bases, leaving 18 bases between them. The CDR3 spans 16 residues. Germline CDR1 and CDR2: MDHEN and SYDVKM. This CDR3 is CASSFWGQGMDYEQYF. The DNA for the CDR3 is TGTGCCAGCAGTTTTTGGGGCCAGGGAATGGACTACGAGCAGTACTTC.

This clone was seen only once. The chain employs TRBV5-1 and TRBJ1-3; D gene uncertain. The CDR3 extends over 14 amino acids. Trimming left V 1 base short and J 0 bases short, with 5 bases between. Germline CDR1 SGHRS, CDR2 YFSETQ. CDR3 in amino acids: CASSLTPSGNTIYF. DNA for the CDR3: TGCGCCAGCAGCTTGACACCCTCTGGAAACACCATATATTTT.